These 20 T cell receptor beta chains came from one sample sequenced in a study of vaccination and CD4 T cells after COVID-19. No antigen has been assigned to these receptors. Cultured CD4+ T cell DNA underwent sequencing with the Oncomine TCR Beta short-read assay. TCRdb independently ran MiXCR on the PCR reads; one entry per CDR3 protein. This sample has 20,000 or so distinct CDR3 sequences, with roughly 67% found just once. Treatment indicated: roughly 10-day PBMC culture with coronavirus spike peptide pools or control peptides (ViraFEST assay). Sequencing input: CD4+ T cells from blood, cultured in vitro. These receptors all stem from a human donor who had recovered from COVID-19.

The chain combines TRBV2 with TRBJ1-2; D ambiguous. CDR1 and CDR2 (germline): SNHLY, FYNNEI. Trimming pared 11 bases from V and 2 bases from J, leaving 18 bases between. The CDR3 length is 14 residues. The CDR3 sequence: CAFPWAANNYGYTF. The CDR3 DNA is TGTGCCTTCCCTTGGGCGGCGAACAACTATGGCTACACCTTC.

The CDR3 protein is CASSTRTRREQYF. The CDR3 DNA sequence: TGTGCCAGCAGTACCCGGACTAGACGCGAGCAGTACTTC. V usage is TRBV6-2 or TRBV6-3 and J usage is TRBJ2-7; TRBD2 aligns across 7 bases. Germline-derived CDR1 and CDR2 are MNHEY and SVGEGT. The V segment lost 5 bases and the J segment 6 bases; nucleotides outside the gene matches: 7. The CDR3 extends over 13 amino acids.

The chain joins TRBV20-1 to TRBJ2-5; D is undetermined. The CDR3 contains 10 residues. V was trimmed by 6 bases and J by 1 base, leaving 3 bases between them. Germline CDR1 is DFQATT and CDR2 is SNEGSKA (reference sequence). The CDR3 DNA reads TGCAGTGCGGCCCAAGAGACCCAGTACTTC. It encodes CSAAQETQYF.

With respect to this clonotype: One junction end does not reproduce the germline sequence, and a read error may be involved. V is TRBV6-1 and J is TRBJ1-1; 7 nucleotides line up with TRBD1. CDR3 length: 16 residues. In germline, CDR1 is MNHNS, CDR2 SASEGT. DNA for the CDR3: TGTGCCATCAGTGAAAACAGGGGCCAAGGGAACACTGAAGCTTTCTTT. It encodes CAISENRGQGNTEAFF.

This clonotype was seen a handful of times. The chain uses TRBV24-1 and TRBJ2-2; 7 nucleotides match TRBD1. V trimming: 3 bases; J trimming: 2 bases; junction bases outside the gene matches: 5. CDR3 length equals 16 residues. CDR1 is KGHDR and CDR2 is SFDVKD in the germline V gene. CDR3 sequence reads: CATSDRGQPNTGELFF. DNA for the CDR3: TGTGCCACCAGTGATAGGGGACAGCCTAACACCGGGGAGCTGTTTTTT.

This clonotype was detected only a few times. The chain employs TRBV20-1 and TRBJ2-1; 7 nucleotides align to TRBD1. CDR1 and CDR2 (germline): DFQATT, SNEGSKA (reference sequence). This CDR3 contains 15 residues. The junction had 10 bases not matched to a gene; V was cut back by 6 bases and J by 2 bases. The DNA of the CDR3 is TGCAGTGCCGTACGACAGGGATCCACCTACAATGAGCAGTTCTTC. Its protein is CSAVRQGSTYNEQFF.

The rearrangement links TRBV11-2 to TRBJ2-5; 8 positions match TRBD2. CDR3 length: 15 residues. CDR1 is SGHAT and CDR2 is FQNNGV in the germline V gene. The junction had 9 bases not matched to a gene; V was cut back by 5 bases and J by 4 bases. Here the CDR3 DNA reads TGTGCCAGCAGCGTAGGGGATAGCGGGATAGAGACCCAGTACTTC. It yields the protein CASSVGDSGIETQYF.

This sequence joins TRBV6-2 or TRBV6-3 and TRBJ1-3; a possible D gene is TRBD1 (6 bases). V lost 2 bases and J lost 8, with 19 bases in between. Germline V gene sequence: CDR1 MNHEY, CDR2 SVGEGT. The CDR3 contains 16 residues. The CDR3 region is CASSYLQGFGRDTIYF. CDR3 coding DNA: TGTGCCAGCAGTTACCTACAGGGATTCGGGAGAGACACCATATATTTT.

The table lists this clonotype with a few counts. The chain is built from TRBV12-3 or TRBV12-4 and TRBJ2-4, with 9 bases matching TRBD2. V lost 4 bases, J lost 0 bases, and 4 bases stayed unmatched. The length of the CDR3 is 16 residues. The CDR3: CASSSLAGLAKNIQYF. In DNA, the CDR3 is TGTGCCAGCAGTTCCCTAGCGGGGTTAGCCAAAAACATTCAGTACTTC.

The J gene is TRBJ1-5, the V gene TRBV6-2 or TRBV6-3; a possible D gene is TRBD1 (6 bases). CDR1 is MNHEY, CDR2 SVGEGT, per germline. The CDR3 runs to 14 residues. Trimming removed 3 bases from V and 6 bases from J, with 12 bases in between. The CDR3 DNA is TGTGCCAGCAGTTATTCAGGGGCGGGTCAGCCCCAGCATTTT. It translates to CASSYSGAGQPQHF.

The chain has TRBV28 and TRBJ1-6; D gene unclear. The germline gives CDR1 MDHEN, CDR2 SYDVKM. V was shortened by 7 bases and J by 5 bases, with 9 bases between the two germline ends. The CDR3 has 13 residues. The CDR3, as DNA: TGTGCCAGCACCCGGATGCATAATTCACCCCTCCACTTT. Encoded protein: CASTRMHNSPLHF.

The chain recombines TRBV7-6 with TRBJ1-6, with 8 bases matching TRBD1. Germline CDR1 is SGHVS and CDR2 is FNYEAQ. The CDR3 is made up of 15 amino acids. J lost 8 bases, V lost 6 bases, and 9 bases had no gene match. CDR3 sequence: CASSSTGGRDSPLHF. For the CDR3, the DNA is TGTGCCAGCAGTTCAACAGGGGGAAGGGATTCACCCCTCCACTTT.

This clonotype appeared a single time. The CDR3 DNA reads as TGTGCCAGCAGTTTCGCGGGACTCAAAAACATTCAGTACTTC. Encoded protein: CASSFAGLKNIQYF. This chain uses TRBV28 with TRBJ2-4; D possibly corresponds to TRBD2 (6 bases). V was trimmed by 3 bases and J by 3 bases, leaving 9 bases between them. The CDR3 contains 14 residues. CDR1 MDHEN and CDR2 SYDVKM come from the germline V gene.

The chain is built from TRBV19 and TRBJ1-5, with a tentative D call TRBD1 (5 bases). V lost 7 bases, J lost 6 bases, and 28 bases lay in between. CDR1 and CDR2 from the germline V gene are LNHDA and SQIVND (reference sequence). The CDR3 totals 18 residues. CDR3 in amino acids: CASIPRASLQGGGQPQHF. CDR3 sequence (DNA): TGTGCCAGTATTCCCCGGGCCAGCCTGCAGGGTGGTGGTCAGCCCCAGCATTTT.

The genes are TRBV6-2 or TRBV6-3 and TRBJ1-1; a possible D gene is TRBD1 (5 bases). The V gene's germline CDR1 is MNHEY and CDR2 SVGEGT. V was shortened by 0 bases and J by 1 base, with 12 bases between the two germline ends. This CDR3 has 16 amino acids. The DNA of the CDR3 is TGTGCCAGCAGTTACTCAACGGGACTCCCGAACACTGAAGCTTTCTTT. Translated, it gives CASSYSTGLPNTEAFF.

This chain joins TRBV7-2 and TRBJ1-2; 7 positions agree with TRBD1. With 3 bases clipped from V and 2 bases from J, the junction kept 3 bases outside the gene matches. From germline, CDR1 is SGHTA and CDR2 FQGNSA. The CDR3 covers 14 residues. The CDR3 is CASSFLQGNYGYTF. In nucleotides, the CDR3 is TGTGCCAGCAGCTTCCTACAGGGGAACTATGGCTACACCTTC.

A few counts support this clonotype. The rearrangement joins TRBV19 to TRBJ1-1, with D tentatively TRBD1 (5 bases). Germline loops: CDR1 LNHDA, CDR2 SQIVND (reference sequence). The CDR3 is 11 amino acids. V shed 6 bases and J shed 7 bases, with 9 bases lying between them. CDR3 in DNA: TGTGCCAGTAGCGGGGGACTTGAAGCTTTCTTT. This gives the protein CASSGGLEAFF.

The chain combines TRBV6-1 with TRBJ1-2, with a possible D match to TRBD1 (6 bases). This CDR3 has 13 amino acids. Germline V gene data show CDR1 as MNHNS and CDR2 as SASEGT. With 8 bases removed from V and 6 bases from J, the gap between germline ends came to 16 bases. The CDR3 spells CASAPRDTDGYTF. Written as DNA, the CDR3 is TGTGCCAGCGCACCCCGGGACACAGATGGCTACACCTTC.

The chain's CDR3 is CASIRGLNTEAFF. CDR3 bases: TGTGCCAGCATCCGGGGCTTGAACACTGAAGCTTTCTTT. The gene calls are TRBV6-1 and TRBJ1-1, with D possibly TRBD1 on 5 matching bases. This CDR3 spans 13 amino acids. The V gene lost 7 bases and the J gene lost 0 bases, with 9 bases spanning the gap. The germline gives CDR1 MNHNS, CDR2 SASEGT.

The chain has TRBV6-1 and TRBJ2-2, with TRBD2 matching over 12 bases. Trimming at V came to 6 bases and at J to 4 bases, leaving 6 bases not matched to a gene. CDR1 MNHNS and CDR2 SASEGT come from the germline V gene. The CDR3 covers 16 residues. CDR3 bases: TGTGCCAGCAGCCCGGGACTAGCGGGTTCCACCGGGGAGCTGTTTTTT. Protein sequence: CASSPGLAGSTGELFF.